This T cell receptor (beta chain) is drawn from a study of beta chain features in type 1 diabetes. The CDR3 totals 11 residues. CDR1 and CDR2 (germline): SGHRS, YFSETQ. As for this clone: The junction departs from germline at one end; a sequencing error may be responsible.

Investigators reverse transcribed all isolated RNA, so they sequenced expressed TCRB transcripts. Libraries were prepared by immunoSEQ multiplex PCR; TCRdb keeps only in-frame clonotypes and omits some of them. The repertoire consists of nearly 350,000 clones, with 7% to 9% occurring once and the leading ten covering around 0.45%. The authors sorted CD4+ naive, central memory, regulatory and stem cell-like memory cells via CD45RO/CCR7/CD25/CD127/CD95/CD27. Once sorted, every population was more than 98% pure. Sequenced input: central memory CD4+ T cells from blood. This sequence joins TRBV5-1 and TRBJ1-1; a weak D match, TRBD1 (5 bases). This clonotype was obtained from a woman between 18 and 29 years old in good health. In DNA, the CDR3 is TGCGCCAGCAGGGAGGACACGGAAGCTTTCTTT. Translation gives CASREDTEAFF.